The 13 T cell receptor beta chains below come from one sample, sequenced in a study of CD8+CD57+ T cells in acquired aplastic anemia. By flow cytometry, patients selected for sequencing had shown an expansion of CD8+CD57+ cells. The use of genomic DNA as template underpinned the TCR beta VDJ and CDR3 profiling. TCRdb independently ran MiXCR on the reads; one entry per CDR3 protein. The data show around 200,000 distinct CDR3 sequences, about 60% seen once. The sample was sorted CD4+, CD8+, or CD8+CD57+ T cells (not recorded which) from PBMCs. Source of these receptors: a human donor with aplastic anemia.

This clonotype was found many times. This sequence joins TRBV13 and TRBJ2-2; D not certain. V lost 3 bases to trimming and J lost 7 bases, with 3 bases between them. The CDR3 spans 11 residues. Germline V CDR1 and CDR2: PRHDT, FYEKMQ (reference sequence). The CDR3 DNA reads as TGTGCCAGCAGCTTCGTCGGGGAGCTGTTTTTT. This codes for CASSFVGELFF.

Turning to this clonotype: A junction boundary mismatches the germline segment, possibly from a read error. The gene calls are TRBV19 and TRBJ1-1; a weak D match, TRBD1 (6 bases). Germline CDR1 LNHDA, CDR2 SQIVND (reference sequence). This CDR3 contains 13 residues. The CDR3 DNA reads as TGTGCCGGTAGGGGGACGTTGAACACTGAAGCTTTCTTT. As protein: CAGRGTLNTEAFF.

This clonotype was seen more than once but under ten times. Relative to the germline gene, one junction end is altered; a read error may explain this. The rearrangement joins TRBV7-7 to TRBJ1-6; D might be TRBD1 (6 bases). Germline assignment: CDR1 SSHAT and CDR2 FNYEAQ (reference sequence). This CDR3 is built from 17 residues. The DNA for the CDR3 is TGTGCTAGCAGCCCTCTCCGGGACACCTATCCCAATTCACCCCTCCACTTT. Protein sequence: CASSPLRDTYPNSPLHF. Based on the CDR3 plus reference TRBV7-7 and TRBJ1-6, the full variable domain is GAGVSQSPRYKVTKRGQDVTLRCDPISSHATLYWYQQALGQGPEFLTYFNYEAQPDKSGLPSDRFSAERPEGSISTLTIQRTEQRDSAMYRCASSPLRDTYPNSPLHFGNGTRLTVT.

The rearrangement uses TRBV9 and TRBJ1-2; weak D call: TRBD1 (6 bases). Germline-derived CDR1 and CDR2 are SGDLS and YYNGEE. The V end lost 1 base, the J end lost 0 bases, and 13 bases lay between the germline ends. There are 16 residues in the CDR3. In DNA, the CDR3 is TGTGCCAGCAGCGTACTGGGTGCAGGGGCTAACTATGGCTACACCTTC. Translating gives CASSVLGAGANYGYTF.

CDR3 sequence reads: CASRPGTGNSPLHF. In DNA, the CDR3 is TGTGCCAGCAGGCCCGGGACAGGGAATTCACCCCTCCACTTT. The chain uses TRBV5-4 and TRBJ1-6; TRBD1 agrees at 9 bases. CDR1 and CDR2 from the germline V gene are SGHNT and YYREEE (reference sequence). The CDR3 is made up of 14 amino acids. V trimming: 5 bases; J trimming: 7 bases; junction bases outside the gene matches: 4.

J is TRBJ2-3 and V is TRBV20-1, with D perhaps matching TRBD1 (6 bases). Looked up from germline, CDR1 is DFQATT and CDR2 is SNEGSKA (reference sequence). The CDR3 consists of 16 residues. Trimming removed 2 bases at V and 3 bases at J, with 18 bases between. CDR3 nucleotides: TGCAGTGCTAGACCGGGTTGGGCCCAGGGGACAGATACGCAGTATTTT. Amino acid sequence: CSARPGWAQGTDTQYF.

CDR3 coding DNA: TGCAGTGCCCTTCCCCCGGGACTAGCGGGAGAGACCCAGTACTTC. As protein: CSALPPGLAGETQYF. This sequence joins TRBV20-1 and TRBJ2-5; 12 positions match TRBD2. The CDR3 has 15 amino acids. CDR1 DFQATT and CDR2 SNEGSKA come from the germline V gene (reference sequence). J gave up 4 bases and V 6 bases, and 9 bases lay outside the gene matches.

CDR3 bases: TGTGCCACCAGCCCAAGAAGGGCAGAAAAACTGTTTTTT. This sequence encodes CATSPRRAEKLFF. The chain combines TRBV15 with TRBJ1-4; no definite D call. The CDR3 contains 13 residues. The V and J ends lost 5 bases and 8 bases respectively, with 12 bases between them. CDR1 and CDR2 from the germline V gene are LNHNV and YYDKDF (reference sequence). Based on the CDR3 plus reference TRBV15 and TRBJ1-4, the full variable domain is DAMVIQNPRYQVTQFGKPVTLSCSQTLNHNVMYWYQQKSSQAPKLLFHYYDKDFNNEADTPDNFQSRRPNTSFCFLDIRSPGLGDTAMYLCATSPRRAEKLFFGSGTQLSVL.

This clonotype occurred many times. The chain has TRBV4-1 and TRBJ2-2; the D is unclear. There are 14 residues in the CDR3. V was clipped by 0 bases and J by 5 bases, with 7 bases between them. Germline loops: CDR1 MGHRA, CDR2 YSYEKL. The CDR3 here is CASSQDDLTGELFF. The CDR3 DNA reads TGCGCCAGCAGCCAAGATGATCTAACCGGGGAGCTGTTTTTT.

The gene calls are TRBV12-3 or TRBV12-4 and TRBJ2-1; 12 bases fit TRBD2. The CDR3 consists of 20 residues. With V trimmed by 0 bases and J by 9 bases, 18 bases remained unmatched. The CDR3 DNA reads TGTGCCAGCAGTTTAGCGGCGCTAGCGGGAGGGCGGGGGGTGAGACCTGAGCAGTTCTTC. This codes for CASSLAALAGGRGVRPEQFF.

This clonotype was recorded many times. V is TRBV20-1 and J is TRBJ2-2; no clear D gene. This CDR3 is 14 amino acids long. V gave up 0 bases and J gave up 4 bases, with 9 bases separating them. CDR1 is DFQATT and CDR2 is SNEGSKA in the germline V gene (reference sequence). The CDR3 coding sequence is TGCAGTGCTAGAGATTCCAGCTTCACCGGGGAGCTGTTTTTT. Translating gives CSARDSSFTGELFF.

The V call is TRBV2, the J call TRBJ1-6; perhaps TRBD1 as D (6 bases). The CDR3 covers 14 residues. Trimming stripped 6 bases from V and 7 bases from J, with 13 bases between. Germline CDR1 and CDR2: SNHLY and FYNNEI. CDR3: CASSLDQGNSPLHF. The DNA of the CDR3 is TGTGCCAGCAGCTTGGATCAGGGGAATTCACCCCTCCACTTT.

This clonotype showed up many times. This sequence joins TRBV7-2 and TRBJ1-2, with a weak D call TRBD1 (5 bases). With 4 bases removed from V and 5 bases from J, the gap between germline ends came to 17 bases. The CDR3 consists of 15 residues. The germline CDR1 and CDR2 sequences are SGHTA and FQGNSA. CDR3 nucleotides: TGTGCCAGCAGCTCCGGGACGACGAATCTATATGGCTACACCTTC. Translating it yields CASSSGTTNLYGYTF.